Given below is one T cell receptor beta chain in context. Its antigen is not known. TCRdb's table, derived via immunoSEQ multiplex PCR, lists solely in-frame clones and lacks some. Of tens of thousands of clones in the sample, 80% to 95% are singletons; the top ten hold 0.3%. Sample time point: cycle 4 day 1 (C4D1), after less than 7 weeks of nivolumab. Each patient's relapse followed autologous stem cell transplantation, and brentuximab vedotin exposure varied. The authors purified CD4+ T cells from thawed PBMCs by magnetic negative selection. Trimming took 6 bases from V and 4 from J, leaving 16 bases between them. CDR3 length equals 14 residues. Germline V gene sequence: CDR1 MNHEY, CDR2 SVGAGI. The source of the sample is a study of PD-1 blockade in classical Hodgkin lymphoma. Study-wide results and caveats: The diversity seen at baseline in complete responders resembled that of newly diagnosed patients.

The sample in question was CD4+ T cells from blood, obtained before the fourth cycle of nivolumab. The receptor was derived from a human donor with classical Hodgkin lymphoma. V gene TRBV6-5 combines with J gene TRBJ2-7, with D possibly matching TRBD2 (5 bases). The CDR3, as DNA: TGTGCCAGCAGCAATACAAGACTAACATACGAGCAGTACTTC. This codes for CASSNTRLTYEQYF.